This is a list of T cell receptor beta chains from one sample in a study of cytomegalovirus exposure and HLA in healthy donors. Some clones are missing from TCRdb's copy, which holds only in-frame ones; the method was immunoSEQ multiplex PCR. The profile shows some 250,000 clones, approximately 82% of them singletons. The material sequenced was PBMCs. These receptors came from a woman in her sixties or seventies in good health and CMV-seropositive. Each CDR3 is given with its conserved first and last residue. D genes are given only for firm matches. Not all rows give a size; the values are once, few, many and, for expanded clones, a class.

j_gene	d_gene	v_gene	len	abundance	CDR3nt	CDR3aa
TRBJ1-1	.	TRBV19	12	.	TGTGCCAGTACCCTGACAGGAGATGAAGCTTTCTTT	CASTLTGDEAFF
TRBJ2-3	TRBD1	TRBV5-1	15	few	TGCGCCAGCAGATCGGGACAGGAGCTCTTCCCATCTAAATATTTT	CASRSGQELFPSKYF
TRBJ2-2	TRBD2	TRBV5-1	15	.	TGCGCCAGCAGCCGACTAGCGGGAGCCGGCGGGGAGCTGTTTTTT	CASSRLAGAGGELFF
TRBJ2-3	TRBD2	TRBV10-3	15	once	TGTGCCATCAGTCACCGGGGACTAGAGGGAGATACGCAGTATTTT	CAISHRGLEGDTQYF
TRBJ1-5	.	TRBV12-5	12	.	TGTGCTAGTGGTTTCCAAAATCAGCCCCAGCATTTT	CASGFQNQPQHF
TRBJ1-2	TRBD1	TRBV5-4	14	.	TGTGCCAGCAGCTTGGGAGGGGGCAACTATGGCTACACCTTC	CASSLGGGNYGYTF
TRBJ2-1	TRBD2	TRBV6-5	15	.	TGTGCCAGCAGTTCCTGGACTAGCGGGAACAATGAGCAGTTCTTC	CASSSWTSGNNEQFF
TRBJ1-2	.	TRBV6-5	13	.	TGTGCCAGCAGGCCCACAGCTAACTATGGCTACACCTTC	CASRPTANYGYTF
TRBJ1-3	.	TRBV9	13	.	TGTGCCAGCTCGCGGGGCTCTGGAAACACCATATATTTT	CASSRGSGNTIYF
TRBJ2-2	TRBD2	TRBV6-4	15	.	TGTGCCAGCAGCCCTACCAGCGGGATTGCCGGGGAGCTGTTTTTT	CASSPTSGIAGELFF
TRBJ2-2	.	TRBV6-1	16	.	TGTGCCAGCAGTGGAACCTGGGGGGAGAACACCGGGGAGCTGTTTTTT	CASSGTWGENTGELFF
TRBJ2-5	TRBD1	TRBV5-5	14	few	TGTGCCAGCAGCTCGGGACAGCTCCAAGAGACCCAGTACTTC	CASSSGQLQETQYF
TRBJ2-3	.	TRBV5-1	16	once	TGCGCCAGCAGCTCCTGGGCCGCCACCGGCACAGATACGCAGTATTTT	CASSSWAATGTDTQYF
TRBJ1-5	TRBD1	TRBV6-6	16	.	TGTGCCAGCAGTTACCGGGACAGGGGGCCGGAACAGCCCCAGCATTTT	CASSYRDRGPEQPQHF
TRBJ2-7	.	TRBV2	16	.	TGTGCCAGCAGGGTAAACAGGGACCGAACTTCTTACGAGCAGTACTTC	CASRVNRDRTSYEQYF
TRBJ2-1	.	TRBV13	15	.	TGTGCCAGCAGCCAAGGGCTAGCGACTTACAATGAGCAGTTCTTC	CASSQGLATYNEQFF
TRBJ2-7	.	TRBV10-1	15	.	TGCGCCAGCAGTGGGGGGCAGGGGCTGTCCTACGAGCAGTACTTC	CASSGGQGLSYEQYF
TRBJ2-3	TRBD2	TRBV4-1	15	.	TGCGCCAGCAGCCAAGATGGGACTAGATCAGATACGCAGTATTTT	CASSQDGTRSDTQYF
TRBJ2-1	TRBD2	TRBV18	15	.	TGTGCCAGCTCACCAACTAGCGGGAATTACAATGAGCAGTTCTTC	CASSPTSGNYNEQFF
TRBJ2-2	TRBD1	TRBV15	16	.	TGTGCCACCACAGACCCCAGACAGGGGGACACCGGGGAGCTGTTTTTT	CATTDPRQGDTGELFF
TRBJ2-1	TRBD1	TRBV7-3	17	.	TGTGCCAGCAGCCTCATCCCCGGGACAGGGGGCCTGGATGAGCAGTTCTTC	CASSLIPGTGGLDEQFF
TRBJ1-1	TRBD1	TRBV7-9	16	.	TGTGCCAGCAGCTTAGGACAGGGGGGAATGAACACTGAAGCTTTCTTT	CASSLGQGGMNTEAFF
TRBJ2-7	.	TRBV6-5	12	.	TGTGCCAGCAGGACATTTTCCTACGAGCAGTACTTC	CASRTFSYEQYF
TRBJ2-1	TRBD2	TRBV11-3	15	.	TGTGCCAGCAGTTCTCGGACTAGTTCGTTAAGTGAGCAGTTCTTC	CASSSRTSSLSEQFF
TRBJ2-2	.	TRBV6-6	15	few	TGTGCCAGCAGTTACTCGGGGGCTAGCACCGTGGAGCTGTTTTTT	CASSYSGASTVELFF
TRBJ1-5	.	TRBV23-1	19	.	TGCGCCAGCAGTCAATCGGGCGATTTGGGTACAGGGAATAATCAGCCCCAGCATTTT	CASSQSGDLGTGNNQPQHF
TRBJ2-7	TRBD1	TRBV28	14	.	TGTGCCAGCAGTTTAGGCAGGGGGCCCTACGAGCAGTACTTC	CASSLGRGPYEQYF
TRBJ1-5	.	TRBV28	17	.	TGTGCCAGCAGTCCCTCAACAGGGAGTCGTTGGAATCAGCCCCAGCATTTT	CASSPSTGSRWNQPQHF
TRBJ2-7	TRBD2	TRBV7-2	15	.	TGTGCCAGCAGCTTAGGAGGAACTAGCGGGATAGGGCAGTACTTC	CASSLGGTSGIGQYF
TRBJ2-5	.	TRBV19	12	once	TGTGCCAGTAGTTTTAGCCGGGAGACCCAGTACTTC	CASSFSRETQYF
TRBJ2-5	TRBD1	TRBV9	15	.	TGTGCCAGCAGCCCCACAGGGGGCCTTCGGGAGACCCAGTACTTC	CASSPTGGLRETQYF
TRBJ2-3	.	TRBV9	14	.	TGTGCCAGCAGCACCAGGGTTAAACCAGATACGCAGTATTTT	CASSTRVKPDTQYF
TRBJ2-1	TRBD2	TRBV5-1	18	.	TGCGCCAGCCTCCCTGGGACTAGCGGGAGAGGGTCCTACAATGAGCAGTTCTTC	CASLPGTSGRGSYNEQFF
TRBJ1-1	TRBD1	TRBV29-1	14	few	TGCAGCGTTTCCATCGTCACAGGGGTCACTGAAGCTTTCTTT	CSVSIVTGVTEAFF
TRBJ1-4	.	TRBV7-9	16	.	TGTTCCAGCAGCTTAGCCCGGGGGGGACGGGTAGAAAAACTGTTTTTT	CSSSLARGGRVEKLFF
TRBJ2-1	.	TRBV7-7	14	few	TGTGCCAGCAGCTCGAGCCCACTAGACAATGAGCAGTTCTTC	CASSSSPLDNEQFF
TRBJ1-1	.	TRBV5-1	13	.	TGCGCCAGCATGTCGAGTGGAGACACTGAAGCTTTCTTT	CASMSSGDTEAFF
TRBJ1-2	TRBD1	TRBV19	14	once	TGTGCCAGTAGTATCGACAGGGGAAACTATGGCTACACCTTC	CASSIDRGNYGYTF
TRBJ1-1	TRBD1	TRBV5-4	12	.	TGTGCCAGCCGGGACAGGGACACTGAAGCTTTCTTT	CASRDRDTEAFF
TRBJ2-7	.	TRBV6-5	11	.	TGTGCCAGCCTAAGGGGAAACGAGCAGTACTTC	CASLRGNEQYF
TRBJ2-7	.	TRBV7-9	13	few	TGTGCCAGCAGCTTTAGTAGCAGATACGAGCAGTACTTC	CASSFSSRYEQYF
TRBJ1-4	.	TRBV4-2	15	.	TGTGCCAGCAGCCAACGGGGGATGACTAATGAAAAACTGTTTTTT	CASSQRGMTNEKLFF
TRBJ1-1	TRBD1	TRBV5-1	16	.	TGCGCCAGCAGCTTAGGGACAGGGGGCGTGAACACTGAAGCTTTCTTT	CASSLGTGGVNTEAFF
TRBJ1-1	.	TRBV5-1	13	.	TGCGCCAGCAGCCCACGACAGAACACTGAAGCTTTCTTT	CASSPRQNTEAFF
TRBJ1-1	TRBD1	TRBV5-1	14	.	TGCGCCAGCAGCTTGAACAGGGGCTGGACTGAAGCTTTCTTT	CASSLNRGWTEAFF
TRBJ2-2	.	TRBV6-1	14	.	TGTGCCAGCTACTCAGGGAGGCCCACCGGGGAGCTGTTTTTT	CASYSGRPTGELFF
TRBJ2-1	.	TRBV7-2	13	.	TGTGCCAGCAGCTTAGTTAAGAGCAATGAGCAGTTCTTC	CASSLVKSNEQFF
TRBJ2-7	TRBD1	TRBV2	13	.	TGTGCCAGCAGTGGGGACAGCTCCTACGAGCAGTACTTC	CASSGDSSYEQYF
TRBJ1-2	.	TRBV2	12	.	TGTGCCAGCAGGTACACCCTCTATGGCTACACCTTC	CASRYTLYGYTF
TRBJ2-7	TRBD1	TRBV25-1	15	few	TGTGCCAGCAGTGAGTACCCTCAGGGGGCGCGGGAGCAGTACTTC	CASSEYPQGAREQYF
TRBJ1-2	.	TRBV14	13	.	TGTGCCAGCAGCCATGTACCAGGGGATGGCTACACCTTC	CASSHVPGDGYTF
TRBJ1-4	TRBD1	TRBV5-4	18	once	TGTGCCAGCAGCTTGGCCAGGACAGGCAGACCTACTAATGAAAAACTGTTTTTT	CASSLARTGRPTNEKLFF
TRBJ1-4	.	TRBV19	12	.	TGTGCCAGTAGAGTCACAAATGAAAAACTGTTTTTT	CASRVTNEKLFF